The source of this T cell receptor beta chain is a study of Graves' ophthalmopathy and Graves' hyperthyroidism. Study-wide context: Hyperthyroidism is called stable when no ophthalmopathy develops within 18 months of follow-up. Findings and limits, study-wide: The 13-signature model separated ophthalmopathy from stable hyperthyroidism at almost 90% sensitivity and approximately 79% specificity.

This CDR3 region has 12 residues. V gave up 6 bases and J gave up 4 bases, with 7 bases separating them. Germline V gene sequence: CDR1 LNHNV, CDR2 YYDKDF (reference sequence). RNA transcripts served as template for amplifying TCR beta CDR3 sequences. HTBI primers were employed in first-round RT-PCR, then a second-round multiplex PCR followed. From the multiplex PCR reads, TCRdb called clonotypes with MiXCR, one entry per CDR3 protein. The top ten hold around 10% of the sample, which has around 1,000,000 distinct CDR3 sequences, around a third seen once. Only newly diagnosed hyperthyroidism patients aged 18 to 65, with under 2 months' duration, were enrolled. It was on clinical symptoms, serum thyroxine, TRAb, thyroid ultrasound and orbital computed tomography that diagnosis relied. This clonotype was seen ten or more times. The antigen remains undetermined.

The chain recombines TRBV15 with TRBJ1-5; no firm D call. The receptor was isolated from an adult man with Graves' hyperthyroidism. The sequenced material came from peripheral blood or thyroid tissue (not recorded which). CDR3 residues: CATSQWNQPQHF. Written as DNA, the CDR3 is TGTGCCACCAGTCAATGGAATCAGCCCCAGCATTTT.